This T cell receptor (beta chain) was profiled in a study of T cell responses to AZD1222 COVID-19 vaccine. Overall study findings and caveats: Targets within unmutated variant regions were reportedly found for nearly half of spike-specific TCRs.

Sequencing used immunoSEQ multiplex PCR; TCRdb keeps in-frame clones, though not all of them. Among under 130,000 clones, roughly 91% were seen once, and the ten largest hold about 9.3%. Trimming shortened V by 4 bases and J by 0 bases, and 10 bases separated the two germline ends. CDR1 SGHNT and CDR2 YYREEE come from the germline V gene (reference sequence). The CDR3 is made up of 14 amino acids. Comment on this clone: Its antigen remains unidentified.

Sequenced here: peripheral blood, sampled on day 0 of AZD1222 vaccination. This clonotype was obtained from an adult in good health. The V call is TRBV5-4, the J call TRBJ1-2; D is unresolved. The CDR3 region is CASSTGVANYGYTF. The DNA of the CDR3 is TGTGCCAGCAGCACCGGGGTAGCTAACTATGGCTACACCTTC.